Listed below are T cell receptor beta chains from one sample, sequenced in a study of cytomegalovirus exposure and HLA in healthy donors. The table came from immunoSEQ multiplex PCR; TCRdb's copy has only in-frame clones and leaves some out. Here the sample spans roughly 110,000 clones, about 85% being singletons. The sample taken for sequencing was PBMCs. These receptors all stem from a young man in good health and CMV-seronegative. The CDR3 runs from the conserved cysteine through the conserved F or W. A D gene is named only where the DNA matches it firmly. Size tells how often a clone was seen (once, few, many) or the class of an expanded clone, and some rows leave it out.

size,D,J,V,DNA,CDR3
-,-,TRBJ1-2,TRBV20-1,TGCAGTGCTTCTGACTATGGCTACACCTTC,CSASDYGYTF
-,TRBD1,TRBJ2-3,TRBV11-3,TGTGCCAGCAGCTTAGGGACAGGGCACACAGATACGCAGTATTTT,CASSLGTGHTDTQYF
few,TRBD1,TRBJ1-1,TRBV10-2,TGCGCCACCCAAGATTCCGGGACAGGGACCACTGAAGCTTTCTTT,CATQDSGTGTTEAFF
-,-,TRBJ2-6,TRBV30,TGTGCCTTCAGGGTCTCTGGGGCCAACGTCCTGACTTTC,CAFRVSGANVLTF
-,-,TRBJ1-5,TRBV28,TGTGCCAGCAGTTCCCGGGGGAGCAATCAGCCCCAGCATTTT,CASSSRGSNQPQHF
-,-,TRBJ2-7,TRBV11-2,TGTGCCAGCAGCTTAGATCAGCCAGGGGCAGGAGAGCAGTACTTC,CASSLDQPGAGEQYF
-,TRBD1,TRBJ2-7,TRBV6-6,TGTGCGATCCAGGGGGCCTACGAGCAGTACTTC,CAIQGAYEQYF
-,TRBD1,TRBJ1-2,TRBV11-2,TGTGCCAGCAGCCGACGGACAGGGGGCACAAAAGGCTACACCTTC,CASSRRTGGTKGYTF
-,-,TRBJ2-3,TRBV9,TGTGCCAGCAGCGTAGCTGGGGCTTTAGGAGATACGCAGTATTTT,CASSVAGALGDTQYF
-,-,TRBJ2-7,TRBV5-1,TGCGCCAGCAGCTCGCGAGATGTGGGCCTAACCTACGAGCAGTACTTC,CASSSRDVGLTYEQYF
-,TRBD1,TRBJ1-2,TRBV5-1,TGCGCCAGCAGCTTGGACGGGACAGGTTACTATGGCTACACCTTC,CASSLDGTGYYGYTF
-,-,TRBJ2-1,TRBV9,TGTGCCAGCAGCATATACAATGAGCAGTTCTTC,CASSIYNEQFF
-,TRBD1,TRBJ2-7,TRBV30,TGTGCCTGGAGTTTCCCTGCCGGGACAGGAGCATCCTACGAGCAGTACTTC,CAWSFPAGTGASYEQYF
-,TRBD1,TRBJ1-2,TRBV30,TGTGCCTGGACCTCACGGGAGGGGGCTAGCTATGGCTACACCTTC,CAWTSREGASYGYTF
-,-,TRBJ2-7,TRBV9,TGTGCTAGCAGCGTTTCCCGGCTTTCGGGCGAGCAGTACTTC,CASSVSRLSGEQYF
-,TRBD1,TRBJ1-4,TRBV7-9,TGTGCCAGCAGCCCTACAGGGGTGACTAATGAAAAACTGTTTTTT,CASSPTGVTNEKLFF
-,TRBD1,TRBJ1-2,TRBV6-5,TGTGCCAGCATCACCGGGACAGGGGGCAACTATGGCTACACCTTC,CASITGTGGNYGYTF
-,TRBD1,TRBJ1-2,TRBV5-4,TGTGCCAGCAGCTTGGCTGGACAGGGTGGCGGCTATGGCTACACCTTC,CASSLAGQGGGYGYTF
-,-,TRBJ2-3,TRBV25-1,TGTGCCAGCAGTTATGGACAAGATACGCAGTATTTT,CASSYGQDTQYF
few,-,TRBJ2-7,TRBV29-1,TGCAGCGTTGCAGCCCCAGGCGAGCAGTACTTC,CSVAAPGEQYF
-,-,TRBJ2-7,TRBV7-8,TGTGCCAGCAAGTATGGGGAGCGATACGAGCAGTACTTC,CASKYGERYEQYF
-,TRBD2,TRBJ2-1,TRBV7-9,TGTGCCAGCAGCTTAGTAGCGGGGGGCCGGAATGAGCAGTTCTTC,CASSLVAGGRNEQFF
-,TRBD1,TRBJ2-7,TRBV6-1,TGTGCCAGCCAAAAGGGACAGGACATCGACGAGCAGTACTTC,CASQKGQDIDEQYF